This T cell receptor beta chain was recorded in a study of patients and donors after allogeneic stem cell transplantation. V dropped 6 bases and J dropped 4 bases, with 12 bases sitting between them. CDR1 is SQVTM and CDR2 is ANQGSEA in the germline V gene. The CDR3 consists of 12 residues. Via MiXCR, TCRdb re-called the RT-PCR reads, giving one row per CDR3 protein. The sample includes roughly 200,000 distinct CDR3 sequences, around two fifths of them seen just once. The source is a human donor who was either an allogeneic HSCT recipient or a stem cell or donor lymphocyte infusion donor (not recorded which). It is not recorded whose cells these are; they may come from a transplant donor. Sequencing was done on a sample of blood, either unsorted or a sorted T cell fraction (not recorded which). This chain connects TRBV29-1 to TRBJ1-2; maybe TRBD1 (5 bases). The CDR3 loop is CSVRTSSYGYTF. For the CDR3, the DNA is TGCAGCGTCCGGACATCCTCCTATGGCTACACCTTC.